This paragraph reports one T cell receptor (beta chain). Its antigen is still unknown. Clones were read by immunoSEQ multiplex PCR, and TCRdb kept only the in-frame ones, dropping some. The sample lists 90,000 to 130,000 clones; roughly 90% were seen once. This record comes from a study of CD4+ T cells in melanoma. Study-wide findings and caveats: A reported correlation linked neoantigen-specific CD4+ T cells to CD8+, macrophage and B cell function.

Trimming took off 1 base at V and 9 bases at J, with 10 bases between the two ends. In germline, CDR1 is MNHEY, CDR2 SMNVEV (reference sequence). The length of the CDR3 is 14 residues. The sequencing sample was made of peripheral blood. The V gene is TRBV27, the J gene TRBJ1-6; D gene uncertain. The sequence was obtained from a human donor with melanoma. CDR3 coding DNA: TGTGCCAGCAGTTTATTGGGGTCTGGTTCACCCCTCCACTTT. Residues: CASSLLGSGSPLHF.